This record concerns one T cell receptor beta chain sequence. Antigen specificity is unknown. This entry is derived from a study of T cell repertoires in cytomegalovirus infection. Overall study: Shared public TCR beta signatures pointed to both CMV infection and a matching HLA type.

TCRdb recomputed calls from the reads with MiXCR, one row per CDR3 protein. Found here are some 680,000 distinct CDR3 sequences, approximately 40% of them singletons; the top ten hold about 2.8%. Regarding the study as a whole: HLA-C-restricted CMV clonotypes gave the most frequent clonotype in two of eight donors. Adding up the frequency of public TCR beta families identified people who carried CMV plus the relevant HLA.

CDR1 is MNHNS, CDR2 SASEGT, per germline. The CDR3 totals 15 residues. Trimming pared 5 bases from V and 2 bases from J, leaving 13 bases between. This TCR derives from a human donor in good health (CMV status not recorded). Some clones in this sample may be carry-over from other donors' samples. The chain is built from TRBV6-1 and TRBJ1-5; tentative D call: TRBD1 (5 bases). The specimen sequenced was PBMCs. The CDR3 region is CASSSGPGGNQPQHF. CDR3 DNA: TGTGCCAGCAGTTCGGGGCCCGGCGGCAATCAGCCCCAGCATTTT.